The clone carrying this T cell receptor beta chain was seen a few times. Its antigen remains unknown. Time point in this sample: pre-sensitization, week 0. Treatment meaning: therapeutic diphenylcyclopropenone sensitization with weekly scalp DPC. Every patch test was put on after a blood sample was taken. This sample is part of a study of human T cells and chemical hapten exposure. About the study: Sensitizing treatment utilized 2% DPC over a roughly 2 cm by roughly 2 cm portion of upper inner arm skin. Findings and limits, study-wide: Following DPC sensitization, TCRs present above 1 in 1000 frequency showed no change.

The germline CDR1 and CDR2 sequences are SQVTM and ANQGSEA. This CDR3 contains 14 residues. Trimming cost V 0 bases and J 2 bases, with 10 bases left between them. Individual cDNA molecules had unique molecular identifiers attached to them by the library. TCRdb reprocessed the RACE reads via MiXCR and lists one record per CDR3 protein. The sample includes about 380,000 distinct CDR3 sequences, approximately 5.1% of them seen just once. This chain links TRBV29-1 with TRBJ1-2; D call uncertain. The clonotype originates from a woman in her forties or fifties with alopecia areata. Some clones in this sample may be carry-over from other donors' samples. The material sequenced was whole blood, taken in connection with sensitization to the hapten diphenylcyclopropenone (DPC). The CDR3 bases are TGCAGCGTTGAAGATCTGGCACGGAACTATGGCTACACCTTC. Translating it yields CSVEDLARNYGYTF.